This T cell receptor beta chain stems from a study of cytomegalovirus exposure and HLA in healthy donors. About the study: In a later analysis, the 120 or so validation repertoires were reported to have used the same platform as the roughly 730 first-cohort repertoires.

The table came from immunoSEQ multiplex PCR; TCRdb's copy has only in-frame clones and leaves some out. The profile shows approximately 160,000 clones, about 88% of them singletons. In the case of this clone: Its specificity is unknown.

General study findings and limits: High specificity and sensitivity for cytomegalovirus status were reported for the classifier.

The J segment lost 4 bases and the V segment lost 3 bases, leaving 2 bases of the junction unmatched. This CDR3 spans 15 amino acids. Germline assignment: CDR1 SGHNT and CDR2 YENEEA. The source is a young woman in good health and CMV-seronegative. Sequencing was carried out using PBMCs. The V call is TRBV11-3, the J call TRBJ2-2, with TRBD2 matching 10 bases. The CDR3 coding sequence is TGTGCCAGCAGCTTTAGCGGGGGGCCCACCGGGGAGCTGTTTTTT. Translated: CASSFSGGPTGELFF.